This T cell receptor beta chain is drawn from a study of blood T cell repertoires in COVID-19. In the study's own analysis: Reference gene primer amplification gave estimated nucleated cell counts. Repertoires were generated with immunoSEQ multiplex PCR, while TCRdb's copy carries only in-frame clones and drops some. V and J calls plus clone size are reproduced from that table; the DNA served to infer D and trimming. The sample contains about 30,000 clones, 65% to 90% of which appear only once. This CDR3 comprises 13 residues. CDR1 and CDR2 from the germline V gene are LGHDT and YNNKEL (reference sequence). V was clipped by 2 bases and J by 12 bases, with 15 bases between them.

J is TRBJ2-3 and V is TRBV3-1 (or the pseudogene TRBV3-2); D may be TRBD2 (6 bases). The sequence derives from a man older than 75 with active COVID-19. The sequenced sample consisted of peripheral blood. The CDR3 bases are TGTGCCAGCAGCCAAACCCGGGACTCCCGCCAGTATTTT. It encodes CASSQTRDSRQYF.